This T cell receptor (beta chain) was identified in a study of cytomegalovirus exposure and HLA in healthy donors. For the study at large: Unique TCR beta sequences numbering fewer than 130 million came from around 180 million T cells in an earlier analysis. General study results and limits: Indistinguishability led to the exclusion of some V segments, TRBV6-2 and TRBV6-3 included. Listed as cytomegalovirus-associated were 150 to 200 TCR beta chains.

The primer mix had 60 Vbeta and 13 Jbeta primers. Generated by immunoSEQ multiplex PCR, the TCRdb table keeps only in-frame clones and is missing some. The table shows some 150,000 clones, with about 10% occurring only once. In this sample, this clone turned up a few times. The antigen is undetermined. The CDR3 consists of 15 residues. Germline CDR1 SGDLS, CDR2 YYNGEE. With 0 bases removed from V and 1 base from J, the gap between germline ends came to 7 bases. This sequence joins TRBV9 and TRBJ2-2; D remains unclear. The clonotype comes from a middle-aged woman in good health and CMV-seropositive. The source material was PBMCs. CDR3 sequence reads: CASSVGARNTGELFF. CDR3 sequence (DNA): TGTGCCAGCAGCGTAGGGGCCCGGAACACCGGGGAGCTGTTTTTT.